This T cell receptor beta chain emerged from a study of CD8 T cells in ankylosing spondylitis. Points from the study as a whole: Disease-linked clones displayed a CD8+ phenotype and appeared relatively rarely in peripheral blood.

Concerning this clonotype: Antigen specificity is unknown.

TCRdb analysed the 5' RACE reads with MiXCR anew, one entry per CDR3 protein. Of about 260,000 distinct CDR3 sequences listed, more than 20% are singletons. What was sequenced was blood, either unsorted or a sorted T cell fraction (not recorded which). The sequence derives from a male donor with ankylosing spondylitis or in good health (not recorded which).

CDR3 sequence reads: CASRRGTPSPDTQYF. CDR3 in DNA: TGTGCCAGCAGACGGGGGACCCCAAGCCCAGATACGCAGTATTTT. J is TRBJ2-3 and V is TRBV6-1; D is perhaps TRBD2 (6 bases). Germline assignment: CDR1 MNHNS and CDR2 SASEGT. Trimming took 6 bases from V and 4 from J, leaving 17 bases between them. The CDR3 length is 15 residues.